This entry lists 11 T cell receptor beta chains sequenced from one sample in a study of beta chain features in type 1 diabetes. Expressed TCRB transcripts were sequenced because the entire RNA isolate underwent reverse transcription. Here immunoSEQ multiplex PCR was the method, and the copy in TCRdb shows in-frame clones only, minus some. The data show about 340,000 clones, with 7.5% to 9% seen just once and 0.44% held by the top ten. Sequencing was performed on central memory CD4+ T cells from blood. These receptor sequences come from a woman between 18 and 29 years old in good health.

The table lists this clone with many counts. The chain carries TRBV10-3 and TRBJ2-7, with a tentative D call TRBD2 (5 bases). Trimming removed 6 bases from V and 2 bases from J, with 5 bases in between. CDR3 length: 11 residues. In germline, CDR1 is ENHRY, CDR2 SYGVKD. CDR3: CAIREAYEQYF. The CDR3 coding sequence is TGTGCCATCAGGGAGGCCTACGAGCAGTACTTC.

V is TRBV4-3 and J is TRBJ2-3; the D call may be TRBD1 or TRBD2 (5 bases each). Germline lookup yields CDR1 LGHNA and CDR2 YSLEER. V was clipped by 4 bases and J by 0 bases, with 11 bases between them. The CDR3 extends over 15 amino acids. The CDR3 loop is CASSRDGTSTDTQYF. The CDR3 coding sequence is TGCGCCAGCAGCCGGGACGGAACTAGCACAGATACGCAGTATTTT.

The chain joins TRBV5-8 to TRBJ2-5; TRBD2 matches 14 bases. Germline V gene data show CDR1 as SGHTS and CDR2 as YDEGEE. V lost 4 bases, J lost 5 bases, and 7 bases stayed unmatched. CDR3 length: 16 residues. The DNA for the CDR3 is TGTGCCAGCAGCCGAGGGACTAGCGGGAGTATTGAGACCCAGTACTTC. It specifies CASSRGTSGSIETQYF.

This chain uses TRBV2 with TRBJ1-4; D perhaps matches TRBD1 (6 bases). The CDR3 spans 13 residues. With 7 bases removed from V and 3 bases from J, the gap between germline ends came to 9 bases. The germline gives CDR1 SNHLY, CDR2 FYNNEI. CDR3 coding DNA: TGTGCCAGCAACGGACAGCCTAATGAAAAACTGTTTTTT. Protein: CASNGQPNEKLFF.

In this sample, this clone turned up a few times. V and J are TRBV13 and TRBJ2-1; TRBD2 agrees at 14 bases. This CDR3 is 17 amino acids long. Germline V gene data show CDR1 as PRHDT and CDR2 as FYEKMQ (reference sequence). The V segment lost 4 bases and the J segment 10 bases; nucleotides outside the gene matches: 12. In DNA, the CDR3 is TGTGCCAGCAGCTGGGCAGGACTAGCGGGAGGTTCCCACGAGCAGTTCTTC. It yields the protein CASSWAGLAGGSHEQFF.

The genes are TRBV28 and TRBJ2-7, with D hard to call. With 5 bases removed from V and 5 bases from J, the gap between germline ends came to 7 bases. From germline, CDR1 is MDHEN and CDR2 SYDVKM. CDR3 length: 11 amino acids. For the CDR3, the DNA is TGTGCCAGCAGTGTTCGTGACGAGCAGTACTTC. It yields the protein CASSVRDEQYF.

The chain carries TRBV4-3 and TRBJ2-1; 8 nucleotides agree with TRBD2. This CDR3 contains 17 residues. Germline V gene data show CDR1 as LGHNA and CDR2 as YSLEER. V lost 0 bases to trimming and J lost 4 bases; unmatched junction nucleotides: 8. The CDR3, as DNA: TGCGCCAGCAGCCAAGAAGGGGTTGTAGCGGGGTACAATGAGCAGTTCTTC. It translates to CASSQEGVVAGYNEQFF.

The sample holds a few counts of this clone. This chain uses TRBV15 with TRBJ2-3; TRBD2 might be the D (6 bases). This CDR3 contains 16 residues. Trimming stripped 4 bases from V and 2 bases from J, with 16 bases between. Per the germline V gene, CDR1 is LNHNV and CDR2 is YYDKDF (reference sequence). This chain's CDR3 is CATSTGLARSTDTQYF. CDR3 in DNA: TGTGCCACCAGCACGGGTCTAGCGCGATCCACAGATACGCAGTATTTT. The whole variable domain, filled in from reference TRBV15 and TRBJ2-3, reads DAMVIQNPRYQVTQFGKPVTLSCSQTLNHNVMYWYQQKSSQAPKLLFHYYDKDFNNEADTPDNFQSRRPNTSFCFLDIRSPGLGDTAMYLCATSTGLARSTDTQYFGPGTRLTVL.

The sample holds a few counts of this clone. The V and J genes are TRBV7-3 and TRBJ2-1; no firm D call. There are 13 residues in the CDR3. Trimming removed 5 bases from V and 8 bases from J, with 13 bases in between. Germline values: CDR1 SGHTA, CDR2 FQGTGA. The CDR3, as DNA: TGTGCCAGCAGCCTGAACCTAGAGTATGAGCAGTTCTTC. Its protein product is CASSLNLEYEQFF.

This clone occurred a few times. J is TRBJ1-2 and V is TRBV4-3; tentative D call: TRBD1 (6 bases). The germline V and J ends were trimmed by 6 bases and 3 bases, with 23 bases remaining between them. The CDR3 spans 17 residues. Germline V lookup: CDR1 LGHNA, CDR2 YSLEER. In DNA form, the CDR3 reads TGCGCCAGCAGTCGTGGGGACACCACCCAGTGGGACTATGGCTACACCTTC. Protein product: CASSRGDTTQWDYGYTF.

This clone was counted a few times. The V and J genes are TRBV18 and TRBJ1-5; D call uncertain. The germline V gene encodes CDR1 KGHSH and CDR2 LQKENI. CDR3 length equals 13 residues. V was shortened by 6 bases and J by 6 bases, with 12 bases between the two germline ends. CDR3 in amino acids: CASSPQRGQPQHF. CDR3 DNA: TGTGCCAGCTCCCCTCAACGGGGTCAGCCCCAGCATTTT.